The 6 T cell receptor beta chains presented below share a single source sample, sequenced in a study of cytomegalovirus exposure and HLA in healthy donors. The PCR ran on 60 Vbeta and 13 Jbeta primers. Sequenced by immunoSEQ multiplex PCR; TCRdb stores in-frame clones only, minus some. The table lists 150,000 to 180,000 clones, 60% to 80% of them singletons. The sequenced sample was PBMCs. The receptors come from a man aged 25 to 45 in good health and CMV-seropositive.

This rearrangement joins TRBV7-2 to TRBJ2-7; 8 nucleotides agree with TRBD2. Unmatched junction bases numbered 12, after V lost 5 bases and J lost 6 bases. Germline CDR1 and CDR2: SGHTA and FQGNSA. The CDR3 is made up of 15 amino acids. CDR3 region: CASSTDSGISFEQYF. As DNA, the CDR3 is TGTGCCAGCAGCACGGATAGCGGGATTTCTTTCGAGCAGTACTTC.

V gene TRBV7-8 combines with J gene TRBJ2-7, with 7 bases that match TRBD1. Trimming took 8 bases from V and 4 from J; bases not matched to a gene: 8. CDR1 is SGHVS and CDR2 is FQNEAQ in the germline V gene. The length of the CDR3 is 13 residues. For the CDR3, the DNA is TGTGCCAGCGCACAGGGGAAGGGGTACGAGCAGTACTTC. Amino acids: CASAQGKGYEQYF.

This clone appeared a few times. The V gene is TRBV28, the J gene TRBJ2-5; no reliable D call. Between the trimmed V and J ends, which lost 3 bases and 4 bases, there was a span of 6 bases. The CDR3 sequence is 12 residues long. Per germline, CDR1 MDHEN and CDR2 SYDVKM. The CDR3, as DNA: TGTGCCAGCAGTTTTATCCCAGAGACCCAGTACTTC. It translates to CASSFIPETQYF.

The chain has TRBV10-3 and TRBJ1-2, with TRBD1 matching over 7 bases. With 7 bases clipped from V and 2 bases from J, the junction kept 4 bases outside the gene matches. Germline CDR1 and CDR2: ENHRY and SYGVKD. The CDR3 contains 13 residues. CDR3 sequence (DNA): TGTGCCATCATGACAGGGAAGAACTATGGCTACACCTTC. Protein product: CAIMTGKNYGYTF.

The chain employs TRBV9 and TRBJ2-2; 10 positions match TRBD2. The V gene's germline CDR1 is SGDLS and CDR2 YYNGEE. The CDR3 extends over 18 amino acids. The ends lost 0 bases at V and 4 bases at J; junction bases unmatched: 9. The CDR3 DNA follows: TGTGCCAGCAGCGTAGTTCCTAGCGGGAGCCTTGCCACCGGGGAGCTGTTTTTT. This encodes CASSVVPSGSLATGELFF.

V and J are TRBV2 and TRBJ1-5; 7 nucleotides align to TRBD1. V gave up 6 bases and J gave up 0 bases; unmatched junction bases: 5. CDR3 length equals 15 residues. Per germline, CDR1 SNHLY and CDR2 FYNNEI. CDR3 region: CASSQGQYSNQPQHF. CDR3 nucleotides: TGTGCCAGCAGCCAGGGACAGTATAGCAATCAGCCCCAGCATTTT. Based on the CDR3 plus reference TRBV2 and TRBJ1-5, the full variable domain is EPEVTQTPSHQVTQMGQEVILRCVPISNHLYFYWYRQILGQKVEFLVSFYNNEISEKSEIFDDQFSVERPDGSNFTLKIRSTKLEDSAMYFCASSQGQYSNQPQHFGDGTRLSIL.